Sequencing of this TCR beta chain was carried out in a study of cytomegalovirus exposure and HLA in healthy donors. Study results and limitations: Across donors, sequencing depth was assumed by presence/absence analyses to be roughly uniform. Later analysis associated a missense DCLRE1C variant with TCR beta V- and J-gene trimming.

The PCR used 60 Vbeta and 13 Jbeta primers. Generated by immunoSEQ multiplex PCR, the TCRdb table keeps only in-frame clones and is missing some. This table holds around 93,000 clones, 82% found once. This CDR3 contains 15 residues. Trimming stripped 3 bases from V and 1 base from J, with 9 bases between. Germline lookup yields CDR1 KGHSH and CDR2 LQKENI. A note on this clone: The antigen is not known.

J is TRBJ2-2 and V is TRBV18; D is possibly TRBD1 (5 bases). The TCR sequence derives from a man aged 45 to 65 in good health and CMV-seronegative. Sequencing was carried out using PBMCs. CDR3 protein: CASSPATGNTGELFF. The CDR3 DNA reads TGTGCCAGCTCACCGGCTACAGGGAACACCGGGGAGCTGTTTTTT.